The 9 T cell receptor beta chains below were found in one sample sequenced in a study of CXCR3-negative and CXCR3-positive naive CD8 T cells. The study, taken as a whole, reports: Comparison of naive cells showed more hydrophobic TRB CDR3s in CXCR3-positive than in CXCR3-negative naive cells.

The TRB libraries of cDNA were built by UMI-labeled 5' RACE. TCRdb re-analyzed the 5' RACE reads; it lists each CDR3 protein once, without DNA. The sample has tens of thousands of distinct CDR3 sequences. Their recognized antigens are unknown. Sequenced material: naive CXCR3+ CD8+ T cells from blood. Subset in this sample: CD45RO-CCR7+CD27+CD95- naive CD8+ T cells expressing CXCR3 (TNR3+). The receptors come from a human donor in good health. Some clones in this sample may be carry-over from other donors' samples.

The chain has TRBV4-1 and TRBJ2-7; TCRdb calls TRBD1, which cannot be checked without DNA. CDR1 is MGHRA and CDR2 is YSYEKL in the germline V gene. The CDR3 spans 15 residues. CDR3 protein: CASSQGAGDGYEQYF.

J is TRBJ1-4 and V is TRBV12-5. The V gene's germline CDR1 is LGHNT and CDR2 FRNRAP. The CDR3 spans 14 residues. The CDR3 spells CASGTTATNEKLFF.

The gene calls are TRBV15 and TRBJ2-7; TCRdb selects TRBD1, and the lack of DNA leaves this call unchecked. The CDR3 length is 14 residues. Germline assignment: CDR1 LNHNV and CDR2 YYDKDF (reference sequence). This CDR3 is CATSMDTGRDEQYF.

V usage is TRBV9 and J usage is TRBJ1-2. The CDR3 has 15 residues. The germline V gene has CDR1 SGDLS and CDR2 YYNGEE. The CDR3 loop is CASSTQGGGDYGYTF.

The V and J genes are TRBV29-1 and TRBJ2-2. This CDR3 contains 13 residues. The germline gives CDR1 SQVTM, CDR2 ANQGSEA. CDR3: CSVENGDTGELFF.

The rearrangement joins TRBV9 to TRBJ2-7; checking the TCRdb D call of TRBD1 is not possible without DNA. CDR1 and CDR2 (germline): SGDLS, YYNGEE. The CDR3 covers 13 residues. The chain's CDR3 is CASSRAGSDEQYF.

The chain combines TRBV7-9 with TRBJ1-2. This CDR3 is 19 amino acids long. Germline V gene sequence: CDR1 SEHNR, CDR2 FQNEAQ (reference sequence). CDR3 sequence reads: CASSLWVTGTTGLLNGYTF.

The V gene is TRBV4-3, the J gene TRBJ2-5; as DNA is missing, the TRBD2 call by TCRdb cannot be tested. CDR3 length: 16 amino acids. Germline V gene lookup returns CDR1 LGHNA and CDR2 YSLEER. The CDR3 is CASSQEYAALLETQYF.

The genes are TRBV27 and TRBJ2-5; TCRdb's D call, TRBD2, is unchecked because there is no DNA. This CDR3 region has 16 residues. CDR1 and CDR2 from the germline V gene are MNHEY and SMNVEV (reference sequence). The CDR3 sequence: CASSLPTSGGVETQYF.